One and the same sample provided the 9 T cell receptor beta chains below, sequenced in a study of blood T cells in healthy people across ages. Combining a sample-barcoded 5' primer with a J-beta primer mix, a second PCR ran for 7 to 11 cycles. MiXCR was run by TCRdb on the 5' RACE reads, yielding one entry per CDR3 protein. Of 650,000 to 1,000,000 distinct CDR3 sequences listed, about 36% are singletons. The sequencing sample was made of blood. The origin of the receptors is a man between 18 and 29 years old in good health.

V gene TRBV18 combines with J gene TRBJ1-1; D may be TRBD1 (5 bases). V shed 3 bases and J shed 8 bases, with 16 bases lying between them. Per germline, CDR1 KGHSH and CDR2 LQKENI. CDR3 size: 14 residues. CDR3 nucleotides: TGTGCCAGCTCACCCGGGGTCAGCGGGGGAGAAGCTTTCTTT. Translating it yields CASSPGVSGGEAFF.

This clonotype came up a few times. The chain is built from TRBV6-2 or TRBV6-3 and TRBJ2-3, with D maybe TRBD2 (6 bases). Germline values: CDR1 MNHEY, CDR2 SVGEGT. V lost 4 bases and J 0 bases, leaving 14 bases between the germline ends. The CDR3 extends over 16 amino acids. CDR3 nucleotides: TGTGCCAGCAGTTGCGCGGGACCCCAGAGCACAGATACGCAGTATTTT. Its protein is CASSCAGPQSTDTQYF.

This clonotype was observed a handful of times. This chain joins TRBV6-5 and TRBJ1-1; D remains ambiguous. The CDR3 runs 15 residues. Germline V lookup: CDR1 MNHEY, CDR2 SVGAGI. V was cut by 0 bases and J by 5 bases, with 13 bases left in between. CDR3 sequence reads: CASSYSNLGSTEAFF. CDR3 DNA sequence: TGTGCCAGCAGTTACTCGAACCTAGGCTCAACTGAAGCTTTCTTT.

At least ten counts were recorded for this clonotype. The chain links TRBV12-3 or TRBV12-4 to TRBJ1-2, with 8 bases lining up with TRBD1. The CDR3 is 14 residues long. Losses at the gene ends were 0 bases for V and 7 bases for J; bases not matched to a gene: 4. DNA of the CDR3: TGTGCCAGCAGTTTAGCACAGGGGGTGGGTGGCTACACCTTC. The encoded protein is CASSLAQGVGGYTF.

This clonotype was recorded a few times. CDR3 protein: CASSQDWGRQGSSYNEQFF. The CDR3 DNA follows: TGTGCCAGCAGCCAAGATTGGGGGCGACAGGGGAGCTCCTACAATGAGCAGTTCTTC. This chain links TRBV14 with TRBJ2-1; TRBD1 aligns across 8 bases. Trimming removed 0 bases from V and 0 bases from J; junction bases left unmatched: 10. The germline V gene has CDR1 SGHDN and CDR2 FVKESK. CDR3 length: 19 residues.

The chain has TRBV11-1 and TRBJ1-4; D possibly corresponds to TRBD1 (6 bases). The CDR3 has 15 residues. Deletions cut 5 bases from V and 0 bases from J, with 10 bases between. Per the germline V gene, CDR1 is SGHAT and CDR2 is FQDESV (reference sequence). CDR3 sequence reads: CASSQGQATNEKLFF. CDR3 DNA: TGTGCCAGCAGCCAGGGGCAAGCAACTAATGAAAAACTGTTTTTT.

The CDR3: CAISERGQGTGNQPQHF. The CDR3 DNA is TGTGCCATCAGTGAGAGGGGACAGGGAACGGGCAATCAGCCCCAGCATTTT. The chain couples TRBV10-3 to TRBJ1-5, with TRBD1 matching 9 bases. The germline gives CDR1 ENHRY, CDR2 SYGVKD. The junction had 7 bases not matched to a gene; V was cut back by 2 bases and J by 2 bases. The CDR3 runs 17 residues.

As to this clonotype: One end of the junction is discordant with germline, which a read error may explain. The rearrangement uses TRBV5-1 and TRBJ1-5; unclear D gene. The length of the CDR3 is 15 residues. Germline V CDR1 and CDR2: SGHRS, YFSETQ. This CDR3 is CASNLVSGLNQPQHF. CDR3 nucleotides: TGCGCCAGCAACTTGGTGTCGGGTCTCAATCAGCCCCAGCATTTT. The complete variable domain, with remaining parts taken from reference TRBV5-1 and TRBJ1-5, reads KAGVTQTPRYLIKTRGQQVTLSCSPISGHRSVSWYQQTPGQGLQFLFEYFSETQRNKGNFPGRFSGRQFSNSRSEMNVSTLELGDSALYLCASNLVSGLNQPQHFGDGTRLSIL.

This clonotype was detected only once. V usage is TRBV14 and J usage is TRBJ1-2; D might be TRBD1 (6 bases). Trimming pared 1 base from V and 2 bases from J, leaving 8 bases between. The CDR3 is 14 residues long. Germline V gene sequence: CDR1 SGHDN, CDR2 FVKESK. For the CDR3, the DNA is TGTGCCAGCAGCCAAGTTACAGGGAACTATGGCTACACCTTC. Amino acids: CASSQVTGNYGYTF.